The rows below give T cell receptor beta chains drawn from one sample of a study of shared clonotypes between healthy human individuals. The data were produced by immunoSEQ multiplex PCR, yet TCRdb's version contains in-frame clones alone and is incomplete. The sample includes about 700,000 clones, 90% to 95% seen only once; the top ten take 24%. Sample: naive CD8+ T cells sorted from blood. These receptors originate from a man aged 30 to 39 in good health. Each CDR3 is given with its conserved first and last residue. D genes are given only for firm matches. Size is omitted from some rows. Given values are once, few, many or a class for expanded clones.

clone_size	v_call	cdr3_length	d_call	j_call	cdr3_aa	cdr3_nt
-	TRBV7-8	14	-	TRBJ2-7	CASSLRTRPYEQYF	TGTGCCAGCAGCCTACGGACGAGGCCGTACGAGCAGTACTTC
-	TRBV28	16	TRBD2	TRBJ2-1	CASSSSSGRPYNEQFF	TGTGCCAGCAGTTCGAGCAGCGGGAGGCCCTACAATGAGCAGTTCTTC
-	TRBV28	15	-	TRBJ1-5	CASSLYGSSNQPQHF	TGTGCCAGCAGTTTATACGGGTCTAGCAATCAGCCCCAGCATTTT
-	TRBV27	13	-	TRBJ2-6	CASSSSGANVLTF	TGTGCCAGCAGTAGCTCTGGGGCCAACGTCCTGACTTTC
-	TRBV27	13	TRBD2	TRBJ2-7	CASSPTGGNEQYF	TGTGCCAGCAGCCCTACCGGGGGGAACGAGCAGTACTTC
-	TRBV7-9	13	TRBD1	TRBJ2-1	CASRRTGDNEQFF	TGTGCCAGCAGGCGGACAGGGGACAATGAGCAGTTCTTC
-	TRBV6-5	13	-	TRBJ1-1	CASSYFGSTEAFF	TGTGCCAGCAGTTACTTTGGGAGCACTGAAGCTTTCTTT
-	TRBV6-1	14	-	TRBJ2-7	CASSLVGFTYEQYF	TGTGCCAGCAGCCTAGTCGGATTTACCTACGAGCAGTACTTC
-	TRBV11-2	14	TRBD1	TRBJ2-7	CASSLRGTGIEQYF	TGTGCCAGCAGCCTCCGGGGGACAGGTATCGAGCAGTACTTC
-	TRBV29-1	18	TRBD2	TRBJ2-1	CSAGGGLAGEGELDEQFF	TGCAGCGCCGGAGGTGGACTAGCGGGAGAGGGGGAACTTGATGAGCAGTTCTTC
-	TRBV27	15	-	TRBJ2-3	CASSAGISSTDTQYF	TGTGCCAGCAGTGCCGGGATTTCCTCAACAGATACGCAGTATTTT
-	TRBV4-2	15	-	TRBJ2-7	CASSLIGDGSYEQYF	TGTGCCAGCAGCTTGATTGGGGACGGATCCTACGAGCAGTACTTC
-	TRBV7-9	13	TRBD2	TRBJ2-7	CASSLWTSYEQYF	TGTGCCAGCAGCTTATGGACTAGCTACGAGCAGTACTTC
-	TRBV30	12	TRBD1	TRBJ2-5	CAWGTAQETQYF	TGTGCCTGGGGGACAGCCCAAGAGACCCAGTACTTC
-	TRBV14	14	-	TRBJ1-2	CASSQDANFYGYTF	TGTGCCAGCAGCCAAGATGCTAACTTCTATGGCTACACCTTC
-	TRBV11-2	15	-	TRBJ2-7	CASSLGGQGWNEQYF	TGTGCCAGCAGCTTAGGGGGGCAGGGCTGGAACGAGCAGTACTTC
-	TRBV28	16	-	TRBJ2-3	CASSLRGQGRTDTQYF	TGTGCCAGCAGTTTGCGGGGCCAGGGACGCACAGATACGCAGTATTTT
-	TRBV29-1	12	-	TRBJ2-1	CSVAMTLSVRFF	TGCAGCGTTGCTATGACTCTCAGTGTGCGGTTCTTC
-	TRBV7-9	14	TRBD1	TRBJ1-5	CASSGTGVNQPQHF	TGTGCCAGCAGCGGGACAGGGGTGAATCAGCCCCAGCATTTT
once	TRBV10-3	16	TRBD2	TRBJ2-1	CAISEASSGDYNEQFF	TGTGCCATCAGTGAGGCGTCTAGCGGGGACTACAATGAGCAGTTCTTC
-	TRBV20-1	11	-	TRBJ1-2	CSDGATDGYTF	TGCAGCGATGGGGCTACGGACGGCTACACCTTC
-	TRBV5-1	14	TRBD1	TRBJ2-7	CASSPGTGGYEQYF	TGCGCCAGCAGCCCCGGGACAGGAGGCTACGAGCAGTACTTC
few	TRBV7-9	11	-	TRBJ1-1	CASSLDREAFF	TGTGCCAGCAGCTTAGACCGGGAAGCTTTCTTT